Listed below are T cell receptor beta chains from one sample, sequenced in a study of cytomegalovirus exposure and HLA in healthy donors. Sequencing was performed with immunoSEQ multiplex PCR; in TCRdb, only in-frame clones are kept and a portion is missing. The sample includes about 97,000 clones, more than 70% of them seen just once. The sample was PBMCs. These receptors originate from a man in his thirties or forties in good health and CMV-seronegative. CDR3s include the opening cysteine and the closing phenylalanine or tryptophan. D genes are given only for firm matches. Clone size is stated in some rows and not others, as once, few, many or a class when expanded.

CDR3,DNA,V,size,D,J
CASSPLAGLHSTDTQYF,TGTGCCAGCAGTCCTTTGGCGGGTCTACATAGCACAGATACGCAGTATTTT,TRBV28,NA,NA,TRBJ2-3
CASSPGSESSYNEQFF,TGTGCCAGCAGTCCCGGGTCGGAGAGCTCCTACAATGAGCAGTTCTTC,TRBV28,NA,NA,TRBJ2-1
CASSDGTGAKNIQYF,TGTGCCAGCAGCGATGGGACAGGAGCCAAAAACATTCAGTACTTC,TRBV7-6,NA,TRBD1,TRBJ2-4
CASSLGQGFRYEQYF,TGCGCCAGCAGCTTGGGTCAGGGCTTTCGCTACGAGCAGTACTTC,TRBV5-1,NA,NA,TRBJ2-7
CASRQGVGYNEQFF,TGTGCCAGCAGACAGGGTGTTGGGTACAATGAGCAGTTCTTC,TRBV6-1,once,NA,TRBJ2-1
CASSLSQRGPFISGGNTIYF,TGTGCCAGCAGTTTATCACAGCGGGGCCCCTTTATCTCTGGGGGAAACACCATATATTTT,TRBV28,NA,NA,TRBJ1-3
CASSLVQVSGNTIYF,TGCGCCAGCAGCCTGGTCCAGGTATCGGGAAACACCATATATTTT,TRBV4-1,NA,NA,TRBJ1-3
CASSHDTGIGETQYF,TGTGCCAGCAGCCATGATACAGGGATCGGGGAGACCCAGTACTTC,TRBV7-2,NA,NA,TRBJ2-5
CAGSLGTSGGKDTQYF,TGCGCCGGCAGCTTGGGGACTAGCGGGGGGAAAGATACGCAGTATTTT,TRBV5-1,NA,TRBD2,TRBJ2-3
CASSSPGGGTEAFF,TGCGCCAGCAGCTCCCCCGGGGGGGGAACTGAAGCTTTCTTT,TRBV5-1,NA,NA,TRBJ1-1
CSVGLNYGYTF,TGCAGCGTTGGGCTTAACTATGGCTACACCTTC,TRBV29-1,NA,NA,TRBJ1-2
CASSLGSEQYF,TGTGCCAGCAGCTTAGGTAGCGAGCAGTACTTC,TRBV13,NA,NA,TRBJ2-7
CASSFDTRGRANQPQHF,TGTGCCAGCAGTTTTGACACGAGGGGGAGGGCGAATCAGCCCCAGCATTTT,TRBV28,NA,NA,TRBJ1-5
CASSLDRGPYGYTF,TGTGCCAGCAGCCTGGACAGGGGGCCTTATGGCTACACCTTC,TRBV7-2,NA,TRBD1,TRBJ1-2
CASSLGITETDGYTF,TGTGCCAGCAGCTTGGGCATCACAGAAACTGATGGCTACACCTTC,TRBV5-4,NA,NA,TRBJ1-2
CASSQDYRVVTEAFF,TGCGCCAGCAGCCAAGATTATCGGGTGGTCACTGAAGCTTTCTTT,TRBV4-3,NA,NA,TRBJ1-1
CASTPIRVGNQPQHF,TGTGCCAGCACTCCCATCCGGGTGGGCAATCAGCCCCAGCATTTT,TRBV2,once,NA,TRBJ1-5
CASSATGGGYEQYF,TGTGCCAGCAGTGCGACAGGGGGTGGGTACGAGCAGTACTTC,TRBV28,NA,TRBD1,TRBJ2-7
CASSAYNEQFF,TGTGCCAGCAGTGCGTATAATGAGCAGTTCTTC,TRBV27,once,NA,TRBJ2-1
CASSLEGQGLRNSPLHF,TGTGCCAGCAGCTTAGAGGGACAGGGTTTGCGGAATTCACCCCTCCACTTT,TRBV7-2,NA,TRBD1,TRBJ1-6
CASAPAPTSGGLDEQFF,TGTGCTAGTGCGCCGGCCCCGACTAGCGGGGGGCTGGATGAGCAGTTCTTC,TRBV12-5,NA,TRBD2,TRBJ2-1
CSVDMTGFYEQYF,TGCAGCGTCGATATGACAGGTTTCTACGAGCAGTACTTC,TRBV29-1,once,NA,TRBJ2-7
CASSENSLLNTEAFF,TGTGCCAGCAGTGAAAACAGCTTATTGAACACTGAAGCTTTCTTT,TRBV6-1,NA,NA,TRBJ1-1
CSVVSPRGEQFF,TGCAGCGTTGTCTCCCCCCGGGGTGAGCAGTTCTTC,TRBV29-1,NA,NA,TRBJ2-1
CASSVAGTGGDEQFF,TGTGCCAGCAGCGTAGCTGGGACAGGGGGCGATGAGCAGTTCTTC,TRBV9,NA,TRBD1,TRBJ2-1
CSVGTRTSNYGYTF,TGCAGCGTGGGGACAAGGACTTCTAACTATGGCTACACCTTC,TRBV29-1,NA,NA,TRBJ1-2
CSVEGGGGYEQYF,TGCAGCGTTGAAGGGGGCGGTGGATACGAGCAGTACTTC,TRBV29-1,NA,NA,TRBJ2-7
CASSPSGAGPLNQPQHF,TGCGCCAGCAGCCCCTCAGGGGCCGGGCCTTTAAATCAGCCCCAGCATTTT,TRBV4-3,NA,NA,TRBJ1-5
CASSGDSFTDTQYF,TGTGCCAGCAGCGGGGACAGCTTCACAGATACGCAGTATTTT,TRBV2,NA,TRBD1,TRBJ2-3
CASSVEGQTYEQYF,TGTGCCAGCAGCGTAGAGGGACAGACCTACGAGCAGTACTTC,TRBV9,once,TRBD1,TRBJ2-7
CASSTRTSASYNEQFF,TGCGCCAGCAGCACCCGGACTAGCGCCTCCTACAATGAGCAGTTCTTC,TRBV4-1,NA,TRBD2,TRBJ2-1
CASSVGTGGFNQPQHF,TGTGCCAGCAGCGTAGGTACAGGGGGCTTTAATCAGCCCCAGCATTTT,TRBV9,NA,TRBD1,TRBJ1-5
CASSPYTVPTNYGYTF,TGTGCCAGCTCACCATATACAGTACCCACTAACTATGGCTACACCTTC,TRBV18,NA,NA,TRBJ1-2
CASSPSYYNEQFF,TGCGCCAGCAGCCCATCCTATTACAATGAGCAGTTCTTC,TRBV4-1,NA,NA,TRBJ2-1
CASSSDRGNTQYF,TGTGCCAGCAGCTCTGACAGGGGTAATACGCAGTATTTT,TRBV7-6,NA,TRBD1,TRBJ2-3
CASGKRRNEQFF,TGTGCCAGCGGGAAAAGGCGCAATGAGCAGTTCTTC,TRBV19,NA,NA,TRBJ2-1
CASSEQTVQGRGRTF,TGTGCCAGCAGTGAACAAACGGTACAGGGTCGAGGCCGCACCTTC,TRBV2,NA,NA,TRBJ1-2
CASSVEASGGGREQFF,TGTGCCAGCAGCGTAGAGGCTAGCGGGGGGGGTAGGGAGCAGTTCTTC,TRBV9,NA,TRBD2,TRBJ2-1
CARGGESGELFF,TGTGCTCGGGGAGGAGAGTCCGGGGAGCTGTTTTTT,TRBV12-2,NA,NA,TRBJ2-2
CALRCEGQGIYSNQPQHF,TGCGCCCTGAGATGCGAGGGACAGGGGATCTATAGCAATCAGCCCCAGCATTTT,TRBV23-1,NA,TRBD1,TRBJ1-5
CSVGRGSTDTQYF,TGCAGCGTTGGGAGGGGCAGCACAGATACGCAGTATTTT,TRBV29-1,NA,NA,TRBJ2-3
CSARAGEQYF,TGCAGTGCTAGAGCGGGCGAGCAGTACTTC,TRBV20-1,once,NA,TRBJ2-7
CASSLLGQNTEAFF,TGTGCCAGCAGTTTATTGGGACAGAACACTGAAGCTTTCTTT,TRBV28,NA,NA,TRBJ1-1
CASSYDRGHTGELFF,TGTGCCAGCAGCTACGACAGGGGACACACCGGGGAGCTGTTTTTT,TRBV6-6,NA,TRBD1,TRBJ2-2
CASSSPSGAQETQYF,TGTGCCAGCAGCTCACCTAGCGGGGCTCAAGAGACCCAGTACTTC,TRBV9,NA,TRBD2,TRBJ2-5